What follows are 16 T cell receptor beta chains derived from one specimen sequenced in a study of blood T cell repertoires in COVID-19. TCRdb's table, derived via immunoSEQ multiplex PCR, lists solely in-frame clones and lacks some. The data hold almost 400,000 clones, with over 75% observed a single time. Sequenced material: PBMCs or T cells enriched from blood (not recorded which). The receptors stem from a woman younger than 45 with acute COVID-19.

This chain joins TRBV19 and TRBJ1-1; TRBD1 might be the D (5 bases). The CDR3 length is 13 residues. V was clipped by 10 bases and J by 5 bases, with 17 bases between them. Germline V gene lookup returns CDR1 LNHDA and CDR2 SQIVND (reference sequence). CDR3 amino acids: CATTGQGGTEAFF. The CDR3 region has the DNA TGTGCCACAACTGGGCAGGGTGGGACTGAAGCTTTCTTT.

The CDR3 nucleotides read TGTGCCAGCAGCCCAAACAGGGGCACAAGCAATCAGCCCCAGCATTTT. It encodes CASSPNRGTSNQPQHF. This sequence joins TRBV7-2 and TRBJ1-5; TRBD1 agrees at 7 bases. The CDR3 loop spans 16 amino acids. V lost 5 bases to trimming and J lost 1 base; unmatched junction nucleotides: 8. The germline V gene encodes CDR1 SGHTA and CDR2 FQGNSA. The full variable domain, completed using reference TRBV7-2 and TRBJ1-5, is GAGVSQSPSNKVTEKGKDVELRCDPISGHTALYWYRQSLGQGLEFLIYFQGNSAPDKSGLPSDRFSAERTGGSVSTLTIQRTQQEDSAVYLCASSPNRGTSNQPQHFGDGTRLSIL.

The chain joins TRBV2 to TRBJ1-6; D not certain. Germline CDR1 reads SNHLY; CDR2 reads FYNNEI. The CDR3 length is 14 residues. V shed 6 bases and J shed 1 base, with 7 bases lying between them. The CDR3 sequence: CASRRESYNSPLHF. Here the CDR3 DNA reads TGTGCCAGCAGAAGAGAGTCCTATAATTCACCCCTCCACTTT.

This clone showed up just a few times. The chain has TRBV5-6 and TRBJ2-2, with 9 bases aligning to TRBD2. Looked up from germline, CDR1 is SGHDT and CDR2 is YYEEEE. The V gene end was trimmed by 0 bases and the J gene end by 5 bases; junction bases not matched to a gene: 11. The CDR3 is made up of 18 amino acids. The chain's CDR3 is CASSLEASGVWGTGELFF. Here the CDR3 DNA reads TGTGCCAGCAGCTTGGAGGCTAGCGGGGTTTGGGGTACCGGGGAGCTGTTTTTT.

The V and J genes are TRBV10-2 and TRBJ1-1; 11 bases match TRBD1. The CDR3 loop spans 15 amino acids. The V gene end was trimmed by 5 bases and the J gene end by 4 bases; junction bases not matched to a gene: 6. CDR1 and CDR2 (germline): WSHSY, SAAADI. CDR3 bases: TGCGCCAGCAGTAGGGGACAGGGGGTGAGCACTGAAGCTTTCTTT. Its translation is CASSRGQGVSTEAFF.

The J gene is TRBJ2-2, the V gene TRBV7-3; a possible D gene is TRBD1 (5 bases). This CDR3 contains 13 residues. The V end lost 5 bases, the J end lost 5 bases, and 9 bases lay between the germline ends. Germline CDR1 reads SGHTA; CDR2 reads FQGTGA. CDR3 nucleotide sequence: TGTGCCAGCAGCGCCCCAGGGACCGGGGAGCTGTTTTTT. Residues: CASSAPGTGELFF.

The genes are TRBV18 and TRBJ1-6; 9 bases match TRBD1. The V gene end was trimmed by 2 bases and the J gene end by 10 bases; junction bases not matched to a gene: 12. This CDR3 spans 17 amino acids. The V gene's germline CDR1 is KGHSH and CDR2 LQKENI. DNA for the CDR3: TGTGCCAGCTCACCAACCTCACAGGGGGCGCTGGGATCACCCCTCCACTTT. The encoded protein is CASSPTSQGALGSPLHF. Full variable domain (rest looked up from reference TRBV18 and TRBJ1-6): NAGVMQNPRHLVRRRGQEARLRCSPMKGHSHVYWYRQLPEEGLKFMVYLQKENIIDESGMPKERFSAEFPKEGPSILRIQQVVRGDSAAYFCASSPTSQGALGSPLHFGNGTRLTVT.

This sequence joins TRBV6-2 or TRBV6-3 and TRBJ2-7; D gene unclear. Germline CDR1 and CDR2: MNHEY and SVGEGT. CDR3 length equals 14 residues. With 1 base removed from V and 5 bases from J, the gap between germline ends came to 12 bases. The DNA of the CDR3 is TGTGCCAGCAGTTACTATTCCAGGCGAGACGAGCAGTACTTC. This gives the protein CASSYYSRRDEQYF.

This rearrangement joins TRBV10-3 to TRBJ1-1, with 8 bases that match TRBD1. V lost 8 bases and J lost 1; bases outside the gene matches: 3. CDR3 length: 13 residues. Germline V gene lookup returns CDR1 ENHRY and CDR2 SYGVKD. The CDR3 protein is CAIGQGSNTEAFF. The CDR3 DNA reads TGTGCCATCGGACAGGGTTCGAACACTGAAGCTTTCTTT.

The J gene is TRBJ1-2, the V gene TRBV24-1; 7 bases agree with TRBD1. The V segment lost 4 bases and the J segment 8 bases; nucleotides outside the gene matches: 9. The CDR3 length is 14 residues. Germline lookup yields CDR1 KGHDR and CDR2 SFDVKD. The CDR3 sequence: CATSDYPTGKGYTF. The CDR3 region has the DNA TGTGCCACCAGTGACTATCCGACAGGGAAAGGCTACACCTTC.

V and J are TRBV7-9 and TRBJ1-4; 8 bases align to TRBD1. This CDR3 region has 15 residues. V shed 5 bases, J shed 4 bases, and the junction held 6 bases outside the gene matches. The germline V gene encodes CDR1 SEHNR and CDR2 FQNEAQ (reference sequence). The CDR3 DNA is TGTGCCAGCAGCCTCGGACAGGGTAATAATGAAAAACTGTTTTTT. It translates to CASSLGQGNNEKLFF. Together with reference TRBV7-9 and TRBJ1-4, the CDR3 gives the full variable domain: DTGVSQNPRHKITKRGQNVTFRCDPISEHNRLYWYRQTLGQGPEFLTYFQNEAQLEKSRLLSDRFSAERPKGSFSTLEIQRTEQGDSAMYLCASSLGQGNNEKLFFGSGTQLSVL.

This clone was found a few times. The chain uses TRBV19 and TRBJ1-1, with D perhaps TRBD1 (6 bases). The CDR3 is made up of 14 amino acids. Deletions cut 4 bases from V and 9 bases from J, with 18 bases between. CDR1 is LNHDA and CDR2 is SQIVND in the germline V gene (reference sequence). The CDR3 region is CASSTKLAGTQAFF. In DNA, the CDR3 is TGTGCCAGTAGTACAAAGCTAGCCGGGACACAAGCTTTCTTT.

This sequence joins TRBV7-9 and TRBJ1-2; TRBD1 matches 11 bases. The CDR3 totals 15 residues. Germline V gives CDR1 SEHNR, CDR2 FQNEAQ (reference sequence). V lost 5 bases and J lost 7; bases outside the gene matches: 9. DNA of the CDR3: TGTGCCAGCAGCCCTCGCGGACAGGGGGCGCTTGGCTACACCTTC. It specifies CASSPRGQGALGYTF.

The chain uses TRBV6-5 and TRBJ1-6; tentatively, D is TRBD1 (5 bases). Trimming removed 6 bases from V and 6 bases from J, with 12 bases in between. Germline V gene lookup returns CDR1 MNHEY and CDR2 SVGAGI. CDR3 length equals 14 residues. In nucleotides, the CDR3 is TGTGCCAGCAGCGCGGGGCAAATTAATTCACCCCTCCACTTT. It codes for CASSAGQINSPLHF.

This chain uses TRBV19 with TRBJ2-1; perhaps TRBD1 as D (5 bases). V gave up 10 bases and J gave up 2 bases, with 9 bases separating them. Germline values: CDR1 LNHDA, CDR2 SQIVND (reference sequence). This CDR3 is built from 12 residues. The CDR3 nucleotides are TGTGCCACCCGGACAACCTACAATGAGCAGTTCTTC. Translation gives CATRTTYNEQFF.

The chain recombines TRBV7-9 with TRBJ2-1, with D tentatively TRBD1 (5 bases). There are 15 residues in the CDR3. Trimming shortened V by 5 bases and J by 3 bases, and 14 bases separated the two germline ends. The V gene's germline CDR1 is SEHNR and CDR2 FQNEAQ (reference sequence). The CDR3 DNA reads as TGTGCCAGCAGCCCAAAGGACACAAACTACAATGAGCAGTTCTTC. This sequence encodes CASSPKDTNYNEQFF.